The entry below describes one TCR beta chain. This specimen comes from a study of blood T cell repertoires in COVID-19. In the study overall: PBMCs, B-cell-depleted T cells, or T cells were the source of the cDNA or gDNA that made up the material.

Those who participated ranged in age from roughly 18 to 89 years and resided in some 24 US areas. Exposed enrollees had met someone with a PCR-confirmed or clinician-diagnosed COVID-19 case at some point within the 2 weeks before study entry. Original processing notes: Cell counts per sample came from amplifying reference gene primers. Assay: immunoSEQ multiplex PCR; the TCRdb copy retains only in-frame clones and omits some. The DNA gave D and trimming, while V, J and clone size come from that table. The sample lists 130,000 to 150,000 clones; roughly 84% were seen once. Sequencing was performed on PBMCs or T cells enriched from blood (not recorded which). The clonotype comes from a woman between 50 and 59 years old who had been exposed to COVID-19.

The CDR3 DNA is TGTGCCAGCAGACGGACAGGGATGGATGGCTACACCTTC. Amino acid sequence: CASRRTGMDGYTF. The rearrangement joins TRBV3-1 (or the pseudogene TRBV3-2) to TRBJ1-2, with 8 bases identical to TRBD1. V was clipped by 6 bases and J by 6 bases; unmatched bases: 6. The CDR3 runs to 13 residues. From germline, CDR1 is LGHDT and CDR2 YNNKEL (reference sequence).